Each of the 11 T cell receptor beta chains below was sequenced from the same sample in a study of cytomegalovirus exposure and HLA in healthy donors. PCR amplification relied on 60 Vbeta primers (plus 13 Jbeta primers). Measured with immunoSEQ multiplex PCR; TCRdb has only the in-frame clones, and not every one. The sample includes about 120,000 clones, about 78% of them seen just once. Sequenced sample: PBMCs. The receptors come from a woman aged 35 to 49 in good health and CMV-seropositive.

Only a few counts were recorded for this clone. V gene TRBV2 combines with J gene TRBJ2-1; D remains unclear. Germline V gives CDR1 SNHLY, CDR2 FYNNEI. The V and J ends lost 4 bases and 0 bases respectively, with 10 bases between them. The CDR3 is 15 residues long. Written as DNA, the CDR3 is TGTGCCAGCAGTGTAGGAGCCCTCTCCTACAATGAGCAGTTCTTC. Its translation: CASSVGALSYNEQFF. The variable domain in full, with the rest retrieved from reference TRBV2 and TRBJ2-1, is EPEVTQTPSHQVTQMGQEVILRCVPISNHLYFYWYRQILGQKVEFLVSFYNNEISEKSEIFDDQFSVERPDGSNFTLKIRSTKLEDSAMYFCASSVGALSYNEQFFGPGTRLTVL.

The V gene is TRBV6-5, the J gene TRBJ1-3, with TRBD1 matching 9 bases. Germline trimming cut 0 bases from V and 4 bases from J; bases unmatched to any gene: 4. Germline V gives CDR1 MNHEY, CDR2 SVGAGI. This CDR3 is built from 16 residues. DNA of the CDR3: TGTGCCAGCAGTTACTCGGGGGGACAGGGCGGAAACACCATATATTTT. Encoded protein: CASSYSGGQGGNTIYF.

The gene calls are TRBV27 and TRBJ2-7, with 8 bases that match TRBD2. With V trimmed by 6 bases and J by 0 bases, 7 bases remained unmatched. Germline CDR1 reads MNHEY; CDR2 reads SMNVEV (reference sequence). The length of the CDR3 is 15 residues. CDR3 protein: CASRNGLAHSYEQYF. The CDR3 nucleotides read TGTGCCAGCAGGAACGGACTAGCCCACTCCTACGAGCAGTACTTC.

This chain links TRBV23-1 with TRBJ1-1, with TRBD1 as a possible D gene (5 bases). Being an ORF, TRBV23-1 has a function that is uncertain. V dropped 4 bases and J dropped 2 bases, with 11 bases sitting between them. This CDR3 is 14 amino acids long. The CDR3 here is CASSLRDCNTEAFF. CDR3 in DNA: TGCGCCAGCAGTCTCCGGGACTGCAACACTGAAGCTTTCTTT.

V is TRBV6-6 and J is TRBJ2-3, with D hard to call. Trimming removed 7 bases from V and 0 bases from J, with 11 bases in between. The CDR3 contains 14 residues. Germline V gene lookup returns CDR1 MNHNY and CDR2 SVGAGI (reference sequence). The CDR3 protein is CASIPTASTDTQYF. The CDR3 region has the DNA TGTGCCAGCATCCCCACCGCGAGCACAGATACGCAGTATTTT.

This chain uses TRBV29-1 with TRBJ2-1; 8 bases match TRBD2. Trimming removed 3 bases from V and 7 bases from J; junction bases left unmatched: 2. The CDR3 is made up of 12 amino acids. Germline V gene sequence: CDR1 SQVTM, CDR2 ANQGSEA. The CDR3 DNA reads as TGCAGCGTTGACGCGGGGGGAAATGAGCAGTTCTTC. Residues: CSVDAGGNEQFF.

This clone has only a few counts. The CDR3 nucleotides read TGCGCCAGCAGCTTGGCTGGGGACAGGGACCTCTCCTACGAGCAGTACTTC. It specifies CASSLAGDRDLSYEQYF. J is TRBJ2-7 and V is TRBV5-1, with 9 bases matching TRBD1. CDR3 size: 17 residues. Per the germline V gene, CDR1 is SGHRS and CDR2 is YFSETQ. The V segment lost 0 bases and the J segment 0 bases; nucleotides outside the gene matches: 7.

The chain is built from TRBV18 and TRBJ2-5, with D possibly matching TRBD2 (5 bases). In germline, CDR1 is KGHSH, CDR2 LQKENI. This CDR3 has 14 amino acids. Between the trimmed V and J ends, which lost 2 bases and 2 bases, there was a span of 9 bases. Here the CDR3 reads CASSPGSGQETQYF. The CDR3 DNA is TGTGCCAGCTCACCAGGGAGTGGGCAAGAGACCCAGTACTTC. The whole variable domain, filled in from reference TRBV18 and TRBJ2-5, reads NAGVMQNPRHLVRRRGQEARLRCSPMKGHSHVYWYRQLPEEGLKFMVYLQKENIIDESGMPKERFSAEFPKEGPSILRIQQVVRGDSAAYFCASSPGSGQETQYFGPGTRLLVL.

Worth noting for this clone: A read error may produce the germline difference seen at one junction end. The chain recombines TRBV19 with TRBJ1-2; TRBD1 is a possible D gene (6 bases). The CDR3 runs to 15 residues. CDR1 is LNHDA and CDR2 is SQIVND in the germline V gene (reference sequence). The CDR3 DNA sequence: TGTGCCAGTAGCGCCCGGGGGGACACCAACTATGGCTGCACCTTC. It specifies CASSARGDTNYGCTF. The whole variable domain, remainder taken from reference TRBV19 and TRBJ1-2, is DGGITQSPKYLFRKEGQNVTLSCEQNLNHDAMYWYRQDPGQGLRLIYYSQIVNDFQKGDIAEGYSVSREKKESFPLTVTSAQKNPTAFYLCASSARGDTNYGCTFGSGTRLTVV.

This chain connects TRBV7-2 to TRBJ1-6; D perhaps matches TRBD1 (6 bases). This CDR3 is 14 amino acids long. Between the trimmed V and J ends, which lost 1 base and 7 bases, there was a span of 8 bases. Germline values: CDR1 SGHTA, CDR2 FQGNSA. The CDR3 protein is CASSLVRGNSPLHF. In DNA form, the CDR3 reads TGTGCCAGCAGCTTAGTCAGGGGAAATTCACCCCTCCACTTT.

The rearrangement links TRBV29-1 to TRBJ2-3, with D hard to call. Germline-derived CDR1 and CDR2 are SQVTM and ANQGSEA. V lost 5 bases and J lost 1, with 10 bases in between. The CDR3 is made up of 13 amino acids. The CDR3 protein is CSVFFFRTDTQYF. CDR3 bases: TGCAGCGTTTTCTTCTTCCGCACAGATACGCAGTATTTT.